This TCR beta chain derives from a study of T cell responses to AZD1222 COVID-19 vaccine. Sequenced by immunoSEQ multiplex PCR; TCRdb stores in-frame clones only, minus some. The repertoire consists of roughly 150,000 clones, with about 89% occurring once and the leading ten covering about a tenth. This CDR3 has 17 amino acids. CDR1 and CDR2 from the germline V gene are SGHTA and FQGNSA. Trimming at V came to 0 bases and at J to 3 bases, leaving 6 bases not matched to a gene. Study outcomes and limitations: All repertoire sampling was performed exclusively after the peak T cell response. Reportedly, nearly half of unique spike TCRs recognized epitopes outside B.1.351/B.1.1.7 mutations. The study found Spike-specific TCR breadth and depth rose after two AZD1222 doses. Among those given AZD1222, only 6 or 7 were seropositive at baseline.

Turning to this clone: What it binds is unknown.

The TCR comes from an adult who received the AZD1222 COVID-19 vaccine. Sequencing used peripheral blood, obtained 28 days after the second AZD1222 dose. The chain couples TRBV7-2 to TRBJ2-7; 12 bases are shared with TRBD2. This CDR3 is CASSLAAGLAGNYEQYF. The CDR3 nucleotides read TGTGCCAGCAGCTTAGCTGCAGGACTAGCGGGAAACTACGAGCAGTACTTC. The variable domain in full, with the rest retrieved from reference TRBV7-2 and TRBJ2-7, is GAGVSQSPSNKVTEKGKDVELRCDPISGHTALYWYRQSLGQGLEFLIYFQGNSAPDKSGLPSDRFSAERTGGSVSTLTIQRTQQEDSAVYLCASSLAAGLAGNYEQYFGPGTRLTVT.